This paragraph reports one TCR beta chain. Its antigen remains unidentified. CDR3 length: 14 amino acids. Trimming removed 1 base from V and 4 bases from J, with 10 bases in between. Germline CDR1 LNHDA, CDR2 SQIVND (reference sequence). The data originate from a study of a mutant IDH1 vaccine in newly diagnosed glioma. Study-level information: Vaccines began 4-6 weeks after radiotherapy alone, or with temozolomide cycles. A 62.5% male, 37.5% female split and a mean age of about 40 years characterized treated patients. General study findings and limits: Patients mounted vaccine-induced immune responses in about 93% of cases.

Profiled with immunoSEQ multiplex PCR; TCRdb holds only in-frame clones, not every one. The table shows roughly 130,000 clones, with roughly 75% occurring only once. Noted time point: week 11, during vaccination. Alongside topical imiquimod, each dose of vaccine comprised 300 ug of mutant IDH1 20-mer peptide. The rearrangement joins TRBV19 to TRBJ2-5; D remains ambiguous. This TCR came from a man in his forties with glioma. Sequencing used PBMCs, obtained from a glioma patient whose treatment included an IDH1 peptide vaccine. The CDR3 loop reads CASSIVVGSETQYF. CDR3 bases: TGTGCCAGTAGTATAGTGGTGGGGTCAGAGACCCAGTACTTC.